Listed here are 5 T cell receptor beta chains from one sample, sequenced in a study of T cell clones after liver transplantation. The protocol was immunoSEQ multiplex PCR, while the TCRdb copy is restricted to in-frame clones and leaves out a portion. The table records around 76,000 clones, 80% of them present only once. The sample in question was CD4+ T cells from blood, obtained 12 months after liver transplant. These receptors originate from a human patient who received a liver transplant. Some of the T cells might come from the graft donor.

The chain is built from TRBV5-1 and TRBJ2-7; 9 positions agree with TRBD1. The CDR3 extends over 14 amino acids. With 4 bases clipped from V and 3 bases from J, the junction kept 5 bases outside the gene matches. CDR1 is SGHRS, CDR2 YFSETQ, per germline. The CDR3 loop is CASSVTGGFYEQYF. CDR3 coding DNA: TGCGCCAGCAGCGTCACAGGGGGCTTCTACGAGCAGTACTTC.

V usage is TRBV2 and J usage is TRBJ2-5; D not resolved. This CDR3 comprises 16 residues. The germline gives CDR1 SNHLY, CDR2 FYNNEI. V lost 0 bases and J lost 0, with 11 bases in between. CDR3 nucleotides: TGTGCCAGCAGTGAAGCCCCGCGAGCGTACCAAGAGACCCAGTACTTC. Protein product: CASSEAPRAYQETQYF.

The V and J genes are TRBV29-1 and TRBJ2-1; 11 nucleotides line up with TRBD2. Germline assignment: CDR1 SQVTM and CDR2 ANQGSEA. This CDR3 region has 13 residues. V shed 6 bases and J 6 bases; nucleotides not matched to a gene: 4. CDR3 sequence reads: CSVSSGRSNEQFF. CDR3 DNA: TGCAGCGTCTCTAGCGGGAGGAGCAATGAGCAGTTCTTC.

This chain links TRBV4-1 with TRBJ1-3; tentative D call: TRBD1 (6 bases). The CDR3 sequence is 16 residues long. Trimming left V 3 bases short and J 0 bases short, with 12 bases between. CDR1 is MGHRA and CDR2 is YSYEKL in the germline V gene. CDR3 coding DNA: TGCGCCAGCAGCCAGGAGACACAGGGCTCTGGAAACACCATATATTTT. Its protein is CASSQETQGSGNTIYF.

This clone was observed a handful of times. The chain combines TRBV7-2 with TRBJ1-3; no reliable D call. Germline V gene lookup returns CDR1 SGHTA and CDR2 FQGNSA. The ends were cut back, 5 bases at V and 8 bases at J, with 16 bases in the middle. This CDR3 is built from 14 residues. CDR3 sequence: CASSPTSREDTIYF. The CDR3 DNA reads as TGTGCCAGCAGCCCCACCAGTCGCGAGGACACCATATATTTT.